Listed here are 26 T cell receptor beta chains from one sample, sequenced in a study of preoperative IRX-2 immunotherapy in early breast cancer. Sequencing was performed with immunoSEQ multiplex PCR; in TCRdb, only in-frame clones are kept and a portion is missing. The sample holds approximately 5,500 clones, 55% to 80% seen once. The treatment is: preoperative locoregional IRX-2 cytokine immunotherapy. This sample comprised tumor tissue, obtained before IRX-2 immunotherapy. Source of these receptors: a human donor with breast cancer.

V and J are TRBV11-3 and TRBJ2-2; 8 bases match TRBD1. The CDR3 runs to 17 residues. Germline trimming cut 3 bases from V and 7 bases from J; bases unmatched to any gene: 13. Germline V gene sequence: CDR1 SGHNT, CDR2 YENEEA. The CDR3 DNA is TGTGCCAGCAGCTTGCCCGGACAGGGAATGAGTATCGGGGAGCTGTTTTTT. Amino acids: CASSLPGQGMSIGELFF.

The rearrangement joins TRBV6-8 to TRBJ2-1, with 9 positions matching TRBD2. The V gene's germline CDR1 is MNHGY and CDR2 SAAAGT. The ends lost 2 bases at V and 4 bases at J; junction bases unmatched: 6. There are 16 residues in the CDR3. The CDR3 nucleotides read TGTGCCAGCAGTTACGGAGCGGGAGGACAATACAATGAGCAGTTCTTC. It codes for CASSYGAGGQYNEQFF.

For the CDR3, the DNA is TGTGCCAGCAGCTTGGACATGATGGTGACAGACTATGGCTACACCTTC. Its protein product is CASSLDMMVTDYGYTF. The V gene is TRBV11-3, the J gene TRBJ1-2; TRBD1 might be the D (5 bases). CDR1 SGHNT and CDR2 YENEEA come from the germline V gene. Trimming took 3 bases from V and 3 from J, leaving 17 bases between them. There are 16 residues in the CDR3.

The CDR3 here is CASSLVAGGGYEQYF. The CDR3 bases are TGTGCCAGCAGCTTAGTAGCGGGAGGAGGCTACGAGCAGTACTTC. The chain is built from TRBV11-3 and TRBJ2-7; 10 bases match TRBD2. With 1 base clipped from V and 3 bases from J, the junction kept 3 bases outside the gene matches. Germline V lookup: CDR1 SGHNT, CDR2 YENEEA. The CDR3 is 15 amino acids.

By sample share, this clone is medium-sized. This chain uses TRBV11-3 with TRBJ2-7; D may be TRBD1 or TRBD2 (5 bases each). CDR1 is SGHNT and CDR2 is YENEEA in the germline V gene. V was pared by 1 base and J by 0 bases, with 7 bases between. The CDR3 spans 14 residues. The CDR3 region is CASSLGGTSYEQYF. CDR3 DNA sequence: TGTGCCAGCAGCTTAGGGGGGACCTCCTACGAGCAGTACTTC.

V is TRBV6-8 and J is TRBJ2-3; 8 bases align to TRBD2. This CDR3 is 19 amino acids long. Germline V lookup: CDR1 MNHGY, CDR2 SAAAGT. The junction had 16 bases not matched to a gene; V was cut back by 2 bases and J by 3 bases. The CDR3 nucleotides are TGTGCCAGCAGTTACGAAATCCGGAGCGGGAGCTTTTTTACAGATACGCAGTATTTT. Its protein is CASSYEIRSGSFFTDTQYF.

The V call is TRBV19, the J call TRBJ1-5; TRBD1 is a possible D gene (6 bases). Trimming pared 5 bases from V and 11 bases from J, leaving 16 bases between. The CDR3 is 13 amino acids. Germline-derived CDR1 and CDR2 are LNHDA and SQIVND (reference sequence). In DNA, the CDR3 is TGTGCCAGTAGTCCGGACAGACGACTGGCCCAGCATTTT. Translated: CASSPDRRLAQHF.

The chain has TRBV16 and TRBJ1-1, with D possibly being TRBD1 (5 bases). This CDR3 is 14 amino acids long. V was shortened by 0 bases and J by 6 bases, with 11 bases between the two germline ends. Germline V gene data show CDR1 as KGHSY and CDR2 as FQNENV. Written as DNA, the CDR3 is TGTGCCAGCAGCCAATCTCGACAGATGGCTGAAGCTTTCTTT. This sequence encodes CASSQSRQMAEAFF.

The rearrangement joins TRBV9 to TRBJ2-2; 9 positions match TRBD2. The CDR3 consists of 16 residues. V gave up 5 bases and J gave up 1 base; unmatched junction bases: 6. CDR1 and CDR2 from the germline V gene are SGDLS and YYNGEE. The CDR3 DNA follows: TGTGCCAGCAGTGCTAGCGGGAATTTGAACACCGGGGAGCTGTTTTTT. Translation gives CASSASGNLNTGELFF. Together with reference TRBV9 and TRBJ2-2, the CDR3 gives the full variable domain: DSGVTQTPKHLITATGQRVTLRCSPRSGDLSVYWYQQSLDQGLQFLIQYYNGEERAKGNILERFSAQQFPDLHSELNLSSLELGDSALYFCASSASGNLNTGELFFGEGSRLTVL.

In the case of this clone: Germline is not matched at one junction end, which may reflect a read error. The chain joins TRBV11-3 to TRBJ2-3; D uncertain. CDR3 length: 14 residues. Germline V lookup: CDR1 SGHNT, CDR2 YENEEA. The CDR3 protein is CASSLNPTPDTQYF. CDR3 DNA sequence: TGTGCTAGCAGCTTAAATCCCACTCCAGATACGCAGTATTTT.

This clone was found a few times. This sequence joins TRBV6-1 and TRBJ1-5; the D gene is possibly TRBD1 (5 bases). The ends were cut back, 1 base at V and 4 bases at J, with 8 bases in the middle. The CDR3 runs to 14 residues. Germline V gene lookup returns CDR1 MNHNS and CDR2 SASEGT. The CDR3 sequence is CASSEGAGNQPQHF. As DNA, the CDR3 is TGTGCCAGCAGTGAAGGGGCAGGGAATCAGCCCCAGCATTTT.

This chain uses TRBV6-8 with TRBJ2-4; 11 positions agree with TRBD1. CDR3 length: 20 residues. The V gene's germline CDR1 is MNHGY and CDR2 SAAAGT. V lost 10 bases and J lost 4; bases outside the gene matches: 24. This CDR3 is CAILGPGTGGGMEEKNIQYF. CDR3 nucleotide sequence: TGTGCCATTCTAGGACCCGGGACAGGGGGTGGGATGGAGGAGAAAAACATTCAGTACTTC.

Only a few counts were recorded for this clone. The J gene is TRBJ2-5, the V gene TRBV18; tentative D call: TRBD1 (6 bases). The germline gives CDR1 KGHSH, CDR2 LQKENI. Trimming pared 4 bases from V and 0 bases from J, leaving 9 bases between. The CDR3 extends over 14 amino acids. CDR3 nucleotide sequence: TGTGCCAGCTCACAGGGGACAAACCAAGAGACCCAGTACTTC. Translation gives CASSQGTNQETQYF.

By its share, this clone is medium-sized. The chain uses TRBV14 and TRBJ1-1; no clear D gene. Germline-derived CDR1 and CDR2 are SGHDN and FVKESK. The V end was cut by 1 base, the J end by 14 bases, with 14 bases between. The CDR3 sequence is 12 residues long. This CDR3 is CASSQGFAVQFF. The CDR3 region has the DNA TGTGCCAGCAGCCAAGGATTCGCAGTCCAATTCTTT.

This sequence joins TRBV12-2 and TRBJ2-1; the table's TRBD2 call for D was not verified on the DNA. TRBV12-2 is reported as a pseudogene. This CDR3 contains 15 residues. The CDR3 loop is CASKQRVGGRNEQFF. The CDR3 coding sequence is TGTGCCAGTAAACAGAGGGTGGGAGGGAGAAATGAGCAGTTCTTC.

This chain uses TRBV12-5 with TRBJ2-7; tentative D call: TRBD2 (5 bases). The germline V gene has CDR1 LGHNT and CDR2 FRNRAP. The CDR3 has 15 residues. CDR3 loop: CATSQLPGSSYEQYF. In DNA form, the CDR3 reads TGTGCCACATCACAACTTCCGGGAAGCTCCTACGAGCAGTACTTC. Drawing the rest from reference TRBV12-5 and TRBJ2-7, the complete variable domain is DARVTQTPRHKVTEMGQEVTMRCQPILGHNTVFWYRQTMMQGLELLAYFRNRAPLDDSGMPKDRFSAEMPDATLATLKIQPSEPRDSAVYFCATSQLPGSSYEQYFGPGTRLTVT.

Only a few counts were recorded for this clone. V usage is TRBV19 and J usage is TRBJ2-3; TRBD1 matches 10 bases. J was trimmed by 4 bases and V by 5 bases; bases with no gene match: 9. The CDR3 runs to 16 residues. Germline V gene sequence: CDR1 LNHDA, CDR2 SQIVND (reference sequence). The CDR3 region is CASSAPTGGVADTQYF. The CDR3 DNA reads TGTGCCAGTAGTGCCCCGACAGGGGGCGTAGCAGATACGCAGTATTTT. Full variable domain (rest looked up from reference TRBV19 and TRBJ2-3): DGGITQSPKYLFRKEGQNVTLSCEQNLNHDAMYWYRQDPGQGLRLIYYSQIVNDFQKGDIAEGYSVSREKKESFPLTVTSAQKNPTAFYLCASSAPTGGVADTQYFGPGTRLTVL.

This chain links TRBV19 with TRBJ2-7; D is uncertain. Trimming left V 3 bases short and J 1 base short, with 10 bases between. The CDR3 covers 14 residues. CDR1 and CDR2 from the germline V gene are LNHDA and SQIVND (reference sequence). The CDR3 sequence: CASSIGLRSYEQYF. CDR3 nucleotide sequence: TGTGCCAGTAGTATTGGGTTGCGGTCCTACGAGCAGTACTTC.

Only a few counts were recorded for this clone. The chain joins TRBV23-1 to TRBJ1-2; 8 nucleotides align to TRBD1. TRBV23-1 is recorded as an ORF, its role being uncertain. Trimming cost V 6 bases and J 8 bases; bases outside gene matches: 8. The CDR3 is made up of 13 amino acids. CDR3 region: CASSFGQGGGYTF. CDR3 bases: TGCGCCAGCAGCTTTGGACAGGGAGGCGGCTACACCTTC.

The chain is built from TRBV6-7 and TRBJ2-1, with TRBD2 matching 14 bases. TRBV6-7 is placed among ORFs of uncertain function. With 5 bases clipped from V and 9 bases from J, the junction kept 3 bases outside the gene matches. The CDR3 runs to 14 residues. For the CDR3, the DNA is TGTGCCAGCAGTGGACTAGCGGGAGGCGGTGAGCAGTTCTTC. It translates to CASSGLAGGGEQFF.

This clone turned up a few times. This chain joins TRBV19 and TRBJ2-1; 10 bases are shared with TRBD2. After removal of 11 bases from V and 7 bases from J, the junction contained 17 bases not matched to a gene. The CDR3 has 16 amino acids. Germline loops: CDR1 LNHDA, CDR2 SQIVND (reference sequence). The chain's CDR3 is CASIPPGASGSNEQFF. The CDR3, as DNA: TGTGCCTCCATCCCCCCGGGGGCTAGCGGGAGTAATGAGCAGTTCTTC.

In the case of this clone: Because the CDR3's place on the DNA is in doubt, the DNA is left out and the CDR3 is given as listed by TCRdb. The chain has TRBV8-2 and TRBJ2-7; the tabulated D call, TRBD1, remains unverified against the DNA. TRBV8-2 is tagged as a pseudogene. 15 amino acids form the CDR3, both terminal residues included. This chain's CDR3 is CASSYVGQGAGEQYF.

This clone was picked up a small number of times. The chain is built from TRBV6-8 and TRBJ1-2; 9 nucleotides align to TRBD1. The CDR3 runs to 16 residues. CDR1 is MNHGY and CDR2 is SAAAGT in the germline V gene. Unmatched junction bases numbered 12, after V lost 6 bases and J lost 4 bases. The CDR3: CASRTPRQGVAYGYTF. The CDR3 DNA sequence: TGTGCCAGCAGAACACCCCGACAGGGGGTTGCCTATGGCTACACCTTC.

The CDR3 nucleotides read TGTGCCAGCAGCACGGCGTCTTCGGGCCTGGAGGGGGAAAAACTGTTTTTT. As protein: CASSTASSGLEGEKLFF. The chain combines TRBV11-3 with TRBJ1-4; D may be TRBD1 (5 bases). The CDR3 has 17 amino acids. CDR1 and CDR2 (germline): SGHNT, YENEEA. The germline V and J ends were trimmed by 5 bases and 8 bases, with 24 bases remaining between them. The whole variable domain, remainder taken from reference TRBV11-3 and TRBJ1-4, is EAGVVQSPRYKIIEKKQPVAFWCNPISGHNTLYWYLQNLGQGPELLIRYENEEAVDDSQLPKDRFSAERLKGVDSTLKIQPAELGDSAVYLCASSTASSGLEGEKLFFGSGTQLSVL.

J is TRBJ1-1 and V is TRBV5-1; D unresolved. V shed 3 bases and J shed 1 base, with 10 bases lying between them. The CDR3 is made up of 14 amino acids. Germline assignment: CDR1 SGHRS and CDR2 YFSETQ. This chain's CDR3 is CASSYDGGNTEAFF. The CDR3 nucleotides are TGCGCCAGCAGCTACGACGGAGGGAACACTGAAGCTTTCTTT. The whole variable domain, remainder taken from reference TRBV5-1 and TRBJ1-1, is KAGVTQTPRYLIKTRGQQVTLSCSPISGHRSVSWYQQTPGQGLQFLFEYFSETQRNKGNFPGRFSGRQFSNSRSEMNVSTLELGDSALYLCASSYDGGNTEAFFGQGTRLTVV.

The V call is TRBV23-1, the J call TRBJ2-7, with 7 bases matching TRBD1. TRBV23-1 is classed as an ORF, of uncertain function. CDR3 length: 13 residues. V was clipped by 6 bases and J by 7 bases; unmatched bases: 9. Here the CDR3 reads CASSQETGSEQYF. The CDR3 bases are TGCGCCAGCAGCCAAGAGACAGGGAGTGAGCAGTACTTC.